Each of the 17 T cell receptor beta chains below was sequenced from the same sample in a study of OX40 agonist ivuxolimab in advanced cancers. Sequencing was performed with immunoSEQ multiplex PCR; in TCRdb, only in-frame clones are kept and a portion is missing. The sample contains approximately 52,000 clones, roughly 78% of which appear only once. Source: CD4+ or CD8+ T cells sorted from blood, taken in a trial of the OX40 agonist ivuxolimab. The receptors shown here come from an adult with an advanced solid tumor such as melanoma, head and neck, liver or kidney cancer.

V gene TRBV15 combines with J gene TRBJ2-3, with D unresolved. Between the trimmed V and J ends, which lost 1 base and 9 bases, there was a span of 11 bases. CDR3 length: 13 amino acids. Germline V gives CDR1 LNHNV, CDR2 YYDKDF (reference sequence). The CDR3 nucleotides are TGTGCCACCAGCAGAGGGGCGGACGGGACGCAGTATTTT. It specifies CATSRGADGTQYF.

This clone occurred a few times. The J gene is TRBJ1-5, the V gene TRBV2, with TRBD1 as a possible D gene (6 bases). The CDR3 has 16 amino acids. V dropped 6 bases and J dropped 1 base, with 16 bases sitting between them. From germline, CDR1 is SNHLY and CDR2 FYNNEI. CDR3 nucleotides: TGTGCCAGCAGACAGGGTATCGGTACAAGCAATCAGCCCCAGCATTTT. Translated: CASRQGIGTSNQPQHF.

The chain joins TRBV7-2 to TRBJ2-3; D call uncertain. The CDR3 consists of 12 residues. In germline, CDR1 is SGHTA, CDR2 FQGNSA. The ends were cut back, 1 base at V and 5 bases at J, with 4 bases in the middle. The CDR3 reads CASSLDVDTQYF. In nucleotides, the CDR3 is TGTGCCAGCAGCTTAGATGTAGATACGCAGTATTTT.

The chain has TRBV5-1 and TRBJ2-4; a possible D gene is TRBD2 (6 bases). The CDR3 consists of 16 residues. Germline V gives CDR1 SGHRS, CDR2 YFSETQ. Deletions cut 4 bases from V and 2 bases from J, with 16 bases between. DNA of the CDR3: TGCGCCAGCAGCCCCGGGGTAGCGGTTACCAAAAACATTCAGTACTTC. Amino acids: CASSPGVAVTKNIQYF.

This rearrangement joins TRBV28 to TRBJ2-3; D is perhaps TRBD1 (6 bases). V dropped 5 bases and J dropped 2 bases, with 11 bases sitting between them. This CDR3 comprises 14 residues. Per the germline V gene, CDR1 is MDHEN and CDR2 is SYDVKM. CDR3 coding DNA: TGTGCCAGCAGTCATGGACAGATCACAGATACGCAGTATTTT. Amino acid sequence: CASSHGQITDTQYF.

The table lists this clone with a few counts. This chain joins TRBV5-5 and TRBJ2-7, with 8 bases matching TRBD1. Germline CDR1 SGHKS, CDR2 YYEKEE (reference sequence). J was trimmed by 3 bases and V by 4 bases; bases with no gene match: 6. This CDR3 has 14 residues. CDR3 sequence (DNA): TGTGCCAGCAGCGCCGGGACAGGTCACTACGAGCAGTACTTC. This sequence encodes CASSAGTGHYEQYF.

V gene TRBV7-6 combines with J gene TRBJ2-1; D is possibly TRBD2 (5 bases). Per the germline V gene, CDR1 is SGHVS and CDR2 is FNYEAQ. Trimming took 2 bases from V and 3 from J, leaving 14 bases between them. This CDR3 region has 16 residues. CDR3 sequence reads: CASSLTSGIGYNEQFF. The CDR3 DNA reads TGTGCCAGCAGCTTAACCTCCGGGATTGGCTACAATGAGCAGTTCTTC.

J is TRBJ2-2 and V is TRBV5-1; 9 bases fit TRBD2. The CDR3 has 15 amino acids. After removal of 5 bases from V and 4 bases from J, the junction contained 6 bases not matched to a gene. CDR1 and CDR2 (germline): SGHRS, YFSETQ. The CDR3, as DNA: TGCGCCAGCAGTGAGGCGGGAGGGGTCACCGGGGAGCTGTTTTTT. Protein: CASSEAGGVTGELFF.

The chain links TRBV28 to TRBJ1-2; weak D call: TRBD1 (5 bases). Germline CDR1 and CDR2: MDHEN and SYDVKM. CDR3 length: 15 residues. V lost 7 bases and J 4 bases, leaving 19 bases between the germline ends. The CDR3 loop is CASTPYLGTSYGYTF. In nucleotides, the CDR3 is TGTGCCAGCACCCCATACTTGGGGACTAGCTATGGCTACACCTTC.

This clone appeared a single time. The CDR3 nucleotides are TGTGCCAGCAGCCACCGACAGGGGCCCTTAGGTTCACCCCTCCACTTT. This gives the protein CASSHRQGPLGSPLHF. V and J are TRBV28 and TRBJ1-6; 8 nucleotides align to TRBD1. The CDR3 runs 16 residues. V shed 6 bases, J shed 9 bases, and the junction held 13 bases outside the gene matches. Germline assignment: CDR1 MDHEN and CDR2 SYDVKM.

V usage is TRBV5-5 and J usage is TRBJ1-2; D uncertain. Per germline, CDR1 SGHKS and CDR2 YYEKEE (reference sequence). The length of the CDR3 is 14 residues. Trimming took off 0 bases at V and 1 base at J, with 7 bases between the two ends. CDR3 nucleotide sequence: TGTGCCAGCAGCTTGGGCAGCGGTAACTATGGCTACACCTTC. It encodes CASSLGSGNYGYTF.

The CDR3 coding sequence is TGCGCCAGCAGCTCCTCAAATGAGCAGTTCTTC. Translating it yields CASSSSNEQFF. The V gene is TRBV5-1, the J gene TRBJ2-1; D unclear. Germline V lookup: CDR1 SGHRS, CDR2 YFSETQ. Deletions cut 3 bases from V and 7 bases from J, with 5 bases between. CDR3 length: 11 residues.

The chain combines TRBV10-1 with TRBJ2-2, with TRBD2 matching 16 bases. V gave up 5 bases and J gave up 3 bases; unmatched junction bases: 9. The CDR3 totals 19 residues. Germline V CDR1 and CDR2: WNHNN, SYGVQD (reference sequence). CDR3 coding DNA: TGCGCCAGCAGTTCGCCGGGACTAGCGGGAGGGCCCGACACCGGGGAGCTGTTTTTT. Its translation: CASSSPGLAGGPDTGELFF.

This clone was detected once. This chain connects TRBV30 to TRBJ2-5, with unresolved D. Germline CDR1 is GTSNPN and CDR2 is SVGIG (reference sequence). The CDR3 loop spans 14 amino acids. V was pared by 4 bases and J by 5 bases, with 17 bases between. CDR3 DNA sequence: TGTGCCTGGAACATGAGAGGTTTGATGGAGACCCAGTACTTC. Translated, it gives CAWNMRGLMETQYF.

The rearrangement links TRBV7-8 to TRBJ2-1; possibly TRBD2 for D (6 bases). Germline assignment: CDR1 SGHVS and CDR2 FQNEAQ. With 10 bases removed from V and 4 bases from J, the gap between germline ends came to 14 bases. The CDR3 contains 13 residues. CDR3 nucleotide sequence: TGTGCCACTCGTGAGCGGGCGTACAATGAGCAGTTCTTC. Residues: CATRERAYNEQFF.

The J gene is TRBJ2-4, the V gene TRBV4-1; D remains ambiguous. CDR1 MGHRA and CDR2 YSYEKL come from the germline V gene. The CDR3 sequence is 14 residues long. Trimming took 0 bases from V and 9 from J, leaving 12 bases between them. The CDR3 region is CASSQEPRFGIQYF. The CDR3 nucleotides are TGCGCCAGCAGCCAAGAACCACGGTTTGGCATTCAGTACTTC.

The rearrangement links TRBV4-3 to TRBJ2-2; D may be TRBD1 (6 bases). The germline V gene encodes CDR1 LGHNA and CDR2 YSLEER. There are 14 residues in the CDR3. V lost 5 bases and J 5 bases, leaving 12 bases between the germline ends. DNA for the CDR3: TGCGCCAGCAGCAGACGGACAGCGACCGGGGAGCTGTTTTTT. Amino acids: CASSRRTATGELFF.